The rows below give T cell receptor beta chains drawn from one sample of a study of cytomegalovirus exposure and HLA in healthy donors. The method was immunoSEQ multiplex PCR; TCRdb's version includes in-frame clones alone and lacks a portion of them. The data hold around 150,000 clones, with roughly 85% observed a single time. The specimen sequenced was PBMCs. Receptors were obtained from a man aged 18 to 30 in good health and CMV-seropositive. Each CDR3 is given with its conserved first and last residue. D genes are given only for firm matches. Size values are once, few and many counts, or a class for expanded clones, and some rows have none.

V: TRBV9
J: TRBJ2-3
size: .
D: .
DNA: TGTGCCAGCAGCGTAGCTACAGCTAGCACAGATACGCAGTATTTT
CDR3: CASSVATASTDTQYF

V: TRBV12-1
J: TRBJ2-7
size: .
D: .
DNA: TGTGCTAGCAGCCAGACTGGGGGACAGTGGGGCTACGAGCAGTACTTC
CDR3: CASSQTGGQWGYEQYF

V: TRBV28
J: TRBJ2-2
size: .
D: .
DNA: TGTGCCAGCAGTCTTAATGAGGCAGGGAATATCGGGGAGCTGTTTTTT
CDR3: CASSLNEAGNIGELFF

V: TRBV2
J: TRBJ1-5
size: .
D: TRBD1
DNA: TGTGCCAGCAGTGGGGACAGCGGCTGGGATCAGCCCCAGCATTTT
CDR3: CASSGDSGWDQPQHF

V: TRBV15
J: TRBJ1-4
size: .
D: .
DNA: TGTGCCACCAGCAGAGCAAGGGGCCTGAATGAAAAACTGTTTTTT
CDR3: CATSRARGLNEKLFF

V: TRBV2
J: TRBJ2-7
size: .
D: .
DNA: TGTGCCAGCAGCGGTACTGGGGCCCCCTCCTACGAGCAGTACTTC
CDR3: CASSGTGAPSYEQYF

V: TRBV21-1
J: TRBJ1-1
size: .
D: .
DNA: TGTGCCAGCAGCAAAGTTGGGGCCAGGGAGAACACTGAAGCTTTCTTT
CDR3: CASSKVGARENTEAFF

V: TRBV4-1
J: TRBJ2-7
size: .
D: .
DNA: TGCGCCAGCAGCCAAGTGGGCAGGAACCTCTACGAGCAGTACTTC
CDR3: CASSQVGRNLYEQYF

V: TRBV6-1
J: TRBJ2-2
size: few
D: .
DNA: TGTGCCAGCAGGGCTCCTAACACCGGGGAGCTGTTTTTT
CDR3: CASRAPNTGELFF

V: TRBV30
J: TRBJ1-4
size: .
D: .
DNA: TGTGCCTGGAGTGCAGATACCGGGAATGAAAAACTGTTTTTT
CDR3: CAWSADTGNEKLFF

V: TRBV4-1
J: TRBJ2-1
size: .
D: .
DNA: TGCGCCAGCAGTCGGCGCGGCGATGAGCAGTTCTTC
CDR3: CASSRRGDEQFF

V: TRBV6-6
J: TRBJ1-5
size: .
D: TRBD1
DNA: TGTGCCAGCAGTTCACAGGGGGATTTAGGCCAGCCCCAGCATTTT
CDR3: CASSSQGDLGQPQHF

V: TRBV25-1
J: TRBJ2-2
size: few
D: TRBD1
DNA: TGTGCCAGCAAAAAACAGGGGGCGAGCACCGGGGAGCTGTTTTTT
CDR3: CASKKQGASTGELFF

V: TRBV7-9
J: TRBJ2-1
size: .
D: TRBD1
DNA: TGTGCCAGCAGCTTAGCGACAGGGGGGTACAATGAGCAGTTCTTC
CDR3: CASSLATGGYNEQFF

V: TRBV6-5
J: TRBJ2-2
size: .
D: TRBD2
DNA: TGTGCCAGCAGTTACGATGCAGCGGGAGTGTCCGGGGAGCTGTTTTTT
CDR3: CASSYDAAGVSGELFF

V: TRBV19
J: TRBJ2-4
size: .
D: TRBD1
DNA: TGTGCCAGTAGCCCCGATACAGGGGTGGAGGCAGCCAAAAACATTCAGTACTTC
CDR3: CASSPDTGVEAAKNIQYF

V: TRBV27
J: TRBJ2-3
size: few
D: TRBD1
DNA: TGTGCCAGCAGTTTTAAGGGCCCAGGACAGGGTCCAGATACGCAGTATTTT
CDR3: CASSFKGPGQGPDTQYF

V: TRBV5-8
J: TRBJ1-5
size: .
D: .
DNA: TGTGCCAGCAGCTTGGATATTGGCAATCAGCCCCAGCATTTT
CDR3: CASSLDIGNQPQHF

V: TRBV5-5
J: TRBJ2-7
size: .
D: .
DNA: TGTGCCAGCAGTTCCGACAGAGGCCTCGGGGAGCAGTACTTC
CDR3: CASSSDRGLGEQYF

V: TRBV10-3
J: TRBJ2-2
size: .
D: TRBD2
DNA: TGTGCCATCAGTGAAGCGGGAAACACCGGGGAGCTGTTTTTT
CDR3: CAISEAGNTGELFF

V: TRBV7-9
J: TRBJ2-7
size: .
D: TRBD1
DNA: TGTGCCAGCAGCCACGACAGGGTAGAGCAGTACTTC
CDR3: CASSHDRVEQYF

V: TRBV11-2
J: TRBJ2-1
size: few
D: .
DNA: TGTGCCAGCAGCTTAGAAGTGGGGGCTACCTACCCCTACAATGAGCAGTTCTTC
CDR3: CASSLEVGATYPYNEQFF

V: TRBV27
J: TRBJ1-1
size: .
D: .
DNA: TGTGCCAGCAGTTTACTGGGAGGGGCGAACACTGAAGCTTTCTTT
CDR3: CASSLLGGANTEAFF

V: TRBV5-4
J: TRBJ2-7
size: .
D: TRBD2
DNA: TGTGCCAGCAGTCGCGAGGCTAGCGGTTCCTACGAGCAGTACTTC
CDR3: CASSREASGSYEQYF

V: TRBV2
J: TRBJ1-1
size: once
D: .
DNA: TGTGCCAGCAGTGAAACCTACAAGGGGGAGGAAGCTTTCTTT
CDR3: CASSETYKGEEAFF

V: TRBV6-1
J: TRBJ1-2
size: few
D: .
DNA: TGTGCCAGCAGACTCTTGCAGGGTTCTGGCTACACCTTC
CDR3: CASRLLQGSGYTF

V: TRBV6-5
J: TRBJ1-1
size: .
D: .
DNA: TGTGCCAGCACCCCCTCATACGGGGTCACTGAAGCTTTCTTT
CDR3: CASTPSYGVTEAFF

V: TRBV5-1
J: TRBJ2-3
size: .
D: TRBD1
DNA: TGCGCCAGCAGCTTGGAAGGACAGGGTCCAGATACGCAGTATTTT
CDR3: CASSLEGQGPDTQYF

V: TRBV7-6
J: TRBJ2-5
size: .
D: .
DNA: TGTGCCAGCAGCTTAGTTACAGGCCTCGAGACCCAGTACTTC
CDR3: CASSLVTGLETQYF

V: TRBV19
J: TRBJ2-2
size: .
D: .
DNA: TGTGCCAGTAGGCTAGTGGAGATATCGAACACCGGGGAGCTGTTTTTT
CDR3: CASRLVEISNTGELFF

V: TRBV5-1
J: TRBJ2-5
size: .
D: .
DNA: TGCGCCAGCAGCTTGGAAGTGGGGGGACAAGAGACCCAGTACTTC
CDR3: CASSLEVGGQETQYF

V: TRBV10-3
J: TRBJ2-7
size: .
D: TRBD1
DNA: TGTGCCATCAGCTCCGACAGGGAAGCCCCGTACGAGCAGTACTTC
CDR3: CAISSDREAPYEQYF

V: TRBV9
J: TRBJ1-2
size: .
D: .
DNA: TGTGCCAGCAGCGCTTTAGCGGGGACCGCGACTAACTATGGCTACACCTTC
CDR3: CASSALAGTATNYGYTF

V: TRBV7-9
J: TRBJ1-2
size: .
D: .
DNA: TGTGCCAGCAGCTCAGGCCTCGGCTACACCTTC
CDR3: CASSSGLGYTF

V: TRBV7-9
J: TRBJ2-3
size: .
D: .
DNA: TGTGCCAGCAGCTCCCCTCAACTACACATTTCCACAGATACGCAGTATTTT
CDR3: CASSSPQLHISTDTQYF

V: TRBV6-1
J: TRBJ2-7
size: .
D: .
DNA: TGTGCCAGCAGTCTGGCGGTCGACTCCTACGAGCAGTACTTC
CDR3: CASSLAVDSYEQYF

V: TRBV9
J: TRBJ1-3
size: .
D: .
DNA: TGTGCCAGCAGCCAGTGGGGAGGGGTTGGAAACACCATATATTTT
CDR3: CASSQWGGVGNTIYF

V: TRBV28
J: TRBJ2-1
size: .
D: .
DNA: TGTGCCAGCTTCGCAGTTTACAATGAGCAGTTCTTC
CDR3: CASFAVYNEQFF

V: TRBV10-3
J: TRBJ2-2
size: once
D: .
DNA: TGTGCCATCAGTGAGGTGGCAGCCGGGGAGCTGTTTTTT
CDR3: CAISEVAAGELFF

V: TRBV19
J: TRBJ1-4
size: .
D: TRBD1
DNA: TGTGCCAGTAGTTTAGGACAGGGGTATGCTCGTGAAAAACTGTTTTTT
CDR3: CASSLGQGYAREKLFF

V: TRBV7-2
J: TRBJ2-3
size: .
D: TRBD1
DNA: TGTGCCAGCGCGCTTGGACAGGACTTCACAGATACGCAGTATTTT
CDR3: CASALGQDFTDTQYF

V: TRBV5-1
J: TRBJ1-1
size: few
D: .
DNA: TGCGCCAGCTACTCTGGGGGCATAAACACTGAAGCTTTCTTT
CDR3: CASYSGGINTEAFF

V: TRBV6-5
J: TRBJ2-7
size: .
D: TRBD2
DNA: TGTGCCAGCAGTTACGGGACTAGTGGATACGAGCAGTACTTC
CDR3: CASSYGTSGYEQYF

V: TRBV19
J: TRBJ1-5
size: few
D: TRBD1
DNA: TGTGCCAGTAGTCCGACAGGGGGGACATCCGTTCAGCCCCAGCATTTT
CDR3: CASSPTGGTSVQPQHF

V: TRBV7-9
J: TRBJ1-2
size: .
D: TRBD1
DNA: TGTGCCAGCAGTGAAGATCGGGACAGGGAATCCATCTATGGCTACACCTTC
CDR3: CASSEDRDRESIYGYTF

V: TRBV5-6
J: TRBJ1-1
size: few
D: TRBD1
DNA: TGTGCCAGCAGCATGGGACAGACTGAAGCTTTCTTT
CDR3: CASSMGQTEAFF

V: TRBV7-9
J: TRBJ1-2
size: .
D: .
DNA: TGTGCCAGCAGCTTATGGCCGGGCTACACCTTC
CDR3: CASSLWPGYTF

V: TRBV4-1
J: TRBJ1-2
size: .
D: .
DNA: TGCGCCAGCAGCCAAGTGGTTGGCGACCGCAGCCTCTCGAGCGTCGGCTATGGCTACACCTTC
CDR3: CASSQVVGDRSLSSVGYGYTF

V: TRBV10-3
J: TRBJ1-4
size: .
D: .
DNA: TGTGCCATCAGTGAGTCGGAGGCAACTAATGAAAAACTGTTTTTT
CDR3: CAISESEATNEKLFF

V: TRBV4-1
J: TRBJ2-1
size: .
D: .
DNA: TGCGCCAGCAGCCCGCCGCGGGCCCCCAATGAGCAGTTCTTC
CDR3: CASSPPRAPNEQFF

V: TRBV12-5
J: TRBJ2-2
size: once
D: .
DNA: TGTGCTAGTGGAGCGGATTTCGGGGAGCTGTTTTTT
CDR3: CASGADFGELFF

V: TRBV5-1
J: TRBJ1-1
size: .
D: .
DNA: TGCGCCAGCAGCCCGGGACATCTGACTGAAGCTTTCTTT
CDR3: CASSPGHLTEAFF

V: TRBV27
J: TRBJ2-5
size: .
D: .
DNA: TGTGCCAGCAGTCTTGCAGGGGTGGAGACCCAGTACTTC
CDR3: CASSLAGVETQYF

V: TRBV28
J: TRBJ2-7
size: .
D: .
DNA: TGTGCCAGCAGCGATCGGGAGCAGTACTTC
CDR3: CASSDREQYF

V: TRBV10-3
J: TRBJ2-7
size: .
D: .
DNA: TGTGCCATCAACGAAGGGGGTGGTGACGAGCAGTACTTC
CDR3: CAINEGGGDEQYF

V: TRBV5-1
J: TRBJ2-1
size: .
D: TRBD2
DNA: TGCGCCAGCAGCCGGAGGGCTAGCGGGAGCCGGGAGCAGTTCTTC
CDR3: CASSRRASGSREQFF

V: TRBV4-3
J: TRBJ1-2
size: .
D: .
DNA: TGCGCCAGCAGCCAAGACGGCGGCAGGAAGGAGGACTATGGCTACACCTTC
CDR3: CASSQDGGRKEDYGYTF

V: TRBV4-1
J: TRBJ2-3
size: .
D: TRBD2
DNA: TGCGCCAGCAGCCCAGGACTAGTGGGAAGCACAGATACGCAGTATTTT
CDR3: CASSPGLVGSTDTQYF